The 32 T cell receptor beta chains reported below all come from one sample, sequenced in a study of Ad26.COV2.S vaccination and SARS-CoV-2 variants. Treatment of the sample: some 19 received Ad26.COV2.S at low or high dose, single or two shots; several received placebo; per-sample allocation not given. Sample collection was performed on day 63 after the first vaccine or placebo injection. Data came from immunoSEQ multiplex PCR; TCRdb stores just in-frame clones and leaves some out. The sample records 290,000 or so clones, roughly 86% being singletons. Sequenced here: peripheral blood, sampled in a trial of Ad26.COV2.S vaccine versus placebo. All receptors derive from a person between 18 and 65 years old who received the Ad26.COV2.S COVID-19 vaccine or a placebo.

This chain connects TRBV29-1 to TRBJ1-2; possibly TRBD1 for D (6 bases). V was clipped by 7 bases and J by 5 bases, with 20 bases between them. CDR1 is SQVTM and CDR2 is ANQGSEA in the germline V gene. This CDR3 comprises 14 residues. The CDR3 spells CSALGGGGTYGYTF. The CDR3 bases are TGCAGCGCTCTGGGGGGCGGCGGCACTTATGGCTACACCTTC.

In this sample, this clone turned up once. The V and J genes are TRBV7-8 and TRBJ1-5; D ambiguous. The length of the CDR3 is 12 residues. In germline, CDR1 is SGHVS, CDR2 FQNEAQ. V lost 2 bases, J lost 5 bases, and 4 bases lay in between. CDR3 amino acids: CASSLFDQPQHF. The DNA for the CDR3 is TGTGCCAGCAGCTTATTTGATCAGCCCCAGCATTTT.

This clone showed up just once. V gene TRBV27 combines with J gene TRBJ1-1; 10 bases map to TRBD1. There are 14 residues in the CDR3. Unmatched junction bases numbered 6, after V lost 6 bases and J lost 5 bases. Germline V gene sequence: CDR1 MNHEY, CDR2 SMNVEV (reference sequence). This chain's CDR3 is CASRRTGGDTEAFF. CDR3 DNA sequence: TGTGCCAGCAGGCGGACAGGGGGGGATACTGAAGCTTTCTTT.

V and J are TRBV15 and TRBJ2-7, with D possibly called TRBD1 or TRBD2 (5 bases each). There are 12 residues in the CDR3. V was trimmed by 1 base and J by 7 bases, leaving 8 bases between them. Germline-derived CDR1 and CDR2 are LNHNV and YYDKDF (reference sequence). For the CDR3, the DNA is TGTGCCACCAGCAGAGGGGACGGGGAGCAGTACTTC. It yields the protein CATSRGDGEQYF.

The chain uses TRBV29-1 and TRBJ1-2; D is perhaps TRBD1 (6 bases). With 3 bases removed from V and 0 bases from J, the gap between germline ends came to 8 bases. CDR1 and CDR2 from the germline V gene are SQVTM and ANQGSEA. This CDR3 region has 13 residues. CDR3 sequence reads: CSVEGQANYGYTF. The CDR3 region has the DNA TGCAGCGTTGAGGGACAAGCTAACTATGGCTACACCTTC.

The chain links TRBV19 to TRBJ1-4; no definite D call. This CDR3 is 14 amino acids long. V was trimmed by 8 bases and J by 4 bases, leaving 14 bases between them. Looked up from germline, CDR1 is LNHDA and CDR2 is SQIVND (reference sequence). CDR3 region: CASSDGSSNEKLFF. The DNA of the CDR3 is TGTGCCAGTTCGGACGGCTCGAGTAATGAAAAACTGTTTTTT.

The genes are TRBV4-1 and TRBJ2-1; 13 bases are shared with TRBD2. CDR3 length: 19 residues. V trimming: 1 base; J trimming: 6 bases; junction bases outside the gene matches: 12. Germline V gives CDR1 MGHRA, CDR2 YSYEKL. CDR3 in DNA: TGCGCCAGCAGCCAAGGGGGACTAGCGGGAAAGCCGAGGACCAATGAGCAGTTCTTC. As protein: CASSQGGLAGKPRTNEQFF.

The CDR3 DNA is TGTGCCAGCAGTTTTAAGGGGAACTATGGCTACACCTTC. This gives the protein CASSFKGNYGYTF. The chain combines TRBV12-3 or TRBV12-4 with TRBJ1-2; tentatively, D is TRBD1 (5 bases). The V and J ends lost 3 bases and 2 bases respectively, with 7 bases between them. This CDR3 has 13 amino acids.

The chain couples TRBV7-2 to TRBJ2-7; no firm D call. V lost 0 bases, J lost 7 bases, and 22 bases lay in between. Germline assignment: CDR1 SGHTA and CDR2 FQGNSA. The CDR3 has 17 amino acids. This CDR3 reads CASSLASFSQLIGEQYF. In DNA form, the CDR3 reads TGTGCCAGCAGCTTAGCCTCTTTTTCCCAGTTGATAGGGGAGCAGTACTTC.

The chain carries TRBV5-1 and TRBJ2-2, with TRBD2 matching over 14 bases. Germline CDR1 SGHRS, CDR2 YFSETQ. The junction had 5 bases not matched to a gene; V was cut back by 8 bases and J by 5 bases. This CDR3 has 15 residues. The CDR3, as DNA: TGCGCCAGTCGACTAGCGGGAGGGCGGACCGGGGAGCTGTTTTTT. This gives the protein CASRLAGGRTGELFF.

J is TRBJ2-1 and V is TRBV5-1; possible D gene TRBD2, 7 bases. The V gene's germline CDR1 is SGHRS and CDR2 YFSETQ. This CDR3 has 15 amino acids. Trimming shortened V by 4 bases and J by 3 bases, and 14 bases separated the two germline ends. CDR3 coding DNA: TGCGCCAGCAGCGGCGGCGGGGGCCTCTACAATGAGCAGTTCTTC. As protein: CASSGGGGLYNEQFF.

V usage is TRBV4-1 and J usage is TRBJ2-7; D is unresolved. Germline CDR1 is MGHRA and CDR2 is YSYEKL. The length of the CDR3 is 15 residues. Trimming removed 4 bases from V and 0 bases from J, with 13 bases in between. CDR3 nucleotide sequence: TGCGCCAGCAGCCCCCGGGCCATTAGCTCCTACGAGCAGTACTTC. Encoded protein: CASSPRAISSYEQYF.

This chain joins TRBV5-1 and TRBJ2-7; 7 bases match TRBD1. From germline, CDR1 is SGHRS and CDR2 YFSETQ. V was clipped by 4 bases and J by 6 bases; unmatched bases: 13. The CDR3 extends over 15 amino acids. CDR3 region: CASSMRTGESAEQYF. CDR3 DNA: TGCGCCAGCAGCATGCGGACAGGAGAATCGGCCGAGCAGTACTTC. Full variable domain (outside the CDR3, taken from reference TRBV5-1 and TRBJ2-7): KAGVTQTPRYLIKTRGQQVTLSCSPISGHRSVSWYQQTPGQGLQFLFEYFSETQRNKGNFPGRFSGRQFSNSRSEMNVSTLELGDSALYLCASSMRTGESAEQYFGPGTRLTVT.

The V call is TRBV18, the J call TRBJ2-4, with 11 bases identical to TRBD1. CDR3 length: 17 residues. Germline V gene data show CDR1 as KGHSH and CDR2 as LQKENI. Trimming at V came to 5 bases and at J to 0 bases, leaving 6 bases not matched to a gene. CDR3 in DNA: TGTGCCAGCTCAATTGGGACAGGGGGTTTAGCCAAAAACATTCAGTACTTC. Translated: CASSIGTGGLAKNIQYF.

This rearrangement joins TRBV19 to TRBJ1-1; no clear D. The CDR3 has 13 amino acids. V lost 5 bases to trimming and J lost 1 base, with 8 bases between them. The germline V gene encodes CDR1 LNHDA and CDR2 SQIVND (reference sequence). The CDR3 DNA sequence: TGTGCCAGTAGTTACCGACGGAACACTGAAGCTTTCTTT. Protein: CASSYRRNTEAFF.

The V gene is TRBV6-1, the J gene TRBJ2-7, with a tentative D call TRBD1 (6 bases). The CDR3 runs 17 residues. V lost 2 bases, J lost 7 bases, and 24 bases lay in between. The germline V gene encodes CDR1 MNHNS and CDR2 SASEGT. The CDR3 DNA reads as TGTGCCAGCAGTGAAACAGTTCTGGGCATTCGAGGGGGAGAGCAGTACTTC. Residues: CASSETVLGIRGGEQYF.

The chain links TRBV5-6 to TRBJ1-6, with TRBD1 identical over 7 bases. CDR3 size: 14 residues. After removal of 0 bases from V and 10 bases from J, the junction contained 4 bases not matched to a gene. Germline V lookup: CDR1 SGHDT, CDR2 YYEEEE. The CDR3: CASSLGQGVSPLHF. CDR3 nucleotide sequence: TGTGCCAGCAGCTTGGGACAGGGAGTATCACCCCTCCACTTT.

This clone was counted only a few times. The chain recombines TRBV11-2 with TRBJ1-2; no reliable D call. CDR1 and CDR2 from the germline V gene are SGHAT and FQNNGV. V was trimmed by 4 bases and J by 5 bases, leaving 11 bases between them. The CDR3 consists of 13 residues. The CDR3 here is CASSSDGKYGYTF. Here the CDR3 DNA reads TGTGCCAGCAGCTCGGACGGAAAGTATGGCTACACCTTC.

This rearrangement joins TRBV7-6 to TRBJ1-6; D might be TRBD1 (6 bases). This CDR3 contains 18 residues. The V gene lost 3 bases and the J gene lost 0 bases, with 15 bases spanning the gap. Germline V gene data show CDR1 as SGHVS and CDR2 as FNYEAQ. The CDR3 protein is CASSFGTRTSSYNSPLHF. As DNA, the CDR3 is TGTGCCAGCAGCTTCGGGACACGAACTAGCTCCTATAATTCACCCCTCCACTTT.

This clone was seen more than once but under ten times. The chain joins TRBV10-1 to TRBJ2-2; no reliable D call. This CDR3 spans 16 amino acids. With 0 bases removed from V and 6 bases from J, the gap between germline ends came to 14 bases. Germline CDR1 and CDR2: WNHNN and SYGVQD (reference sequence). The CDR3 spells CASSESVVFGPGELFF. DNA of the CDR3: TGCGCCAGCAGTGAGTCTGTGGTTTTTGGTCCCGGGGAGCTGTTTTTT.

The chain employs TRBV5-4 and TRBJ1-2, with D unclear. CDR1 is SGHNT, CDR2 YYREEE, per germline (reference sequence). V was pared by 3 bases and J by 8 bases, with 14 bases between. The CDR3 runs to 13 residues. The CDR3 protein is CASSYPGREGYTF. Written as DNA, the CDR3 is TGTGCCAGCAGCTACCCCGGACGGGAGGGCTACACCTTC. Together with reference TRBV5-4 and TRBJ1-2, the CDR3 gives the full variable domain: ETGVTQSPTHLIKTRGQQVTLRCSSQSGHNTVSWYQQALGQGPQFIFQYYREEENGRGNFPPRFSGLQFPNYSSELNVNALELDDSALYLCASSYPGREGYTFGSGTRLTVV.

The chain employs TRBV18 and TRBJ2-6, with D possibly being TRBD2 (5 bases). CDR3 length equals 20 residues. V lost 3 bases to trimming and J lost 2 bases, with 23 bases between them. CDR1 is KGHSH and CDR2 is LQKENI in the germline V gene. Here the CDR3 reads CASSPQIGMRTRAGANVLTF. CDR3 bases: TGTGCCAGCTCACCTCAAATCGGGATGAGGACTCGCGCTGGGGCCAACGTCCTGACTTTC.

The count of this clone is one. CDR3 sequence (DNA): TGTGCCACCGCCCGGGGGGCCTCCTACGAGCAGTACTTC. Its protein product is CATARGASYEQYF. The rearrangement links TRBV12-3 or TRBV12-4 to TRBJ2-7; the D gene is possibly TRBD2 (7 bases). This CDR3 region has 13 residues. Trimming took off 10 bases at V and 0 bases at J, with 13 bases between the two ends.

V is TRBV19 and J is TRBJ2-1; 9 bases line up with TRBD2. The CDR3 is 15 residues long. With 5 bases clipped from V and 4 bases from J, the junction kept 6 bases outside the gene matches. Germline V gene sequence: CDR1 LNHDA, CDR2 SQIVND (reference sequence). CDR3 in amino acids: CASSSRLAEYNEQFF. CDR3 coding DNA: TGTGCCAGTAGTTCACGACTAGCGGAGTACAATGAGCAGTTCTTC.

The chain joins TRBV30 to TRBJ2-1; 11 bases are shared with TRBD2. Germline loops: CDR1 GTSNPN, CDR2 SVGIG (reference sequence). The J segment lost 3 bases and the V segment lost 3 bases, leaving 10 bases of the junction unmatched. This CDR3 is built from 17 residues. DNA for the CDR3: TGTGCCTGGAGGCGCGGTAGCGGGAGGGGCGACTACAATGAGCAGTTCTTC. It encodes CAWRRGSGRGDYNEQFF.

This chain links TRBV11-2 with TRBJ1-2; D is ambiguous. Trimming removed 4 bases from V and 4 bases from J, with 10 bases in between. The CDR3 covers 13 residues. CDR1 is SGHAT and CDR2 is FQNNGV in the germline V gene. The CDR3 region has the DNA TGTGCCAGCAGCTCGACCAGATCCTATGGCTACACCTTC. It is translated as CASSSTRSYGYTF.

This sequence joins TRBV7-9 and TRBJ2-1, with unresolved D. CDR1 and CDR2 (germline): SEHNR, FQNEAQ (reference sequence). V lost 0 bases, J lost 5 bases, and 5 bases lay in between. The CDR3 is 13 residues long. Here the CDR3 DNA reads TGTGCCAGCAGCTTAGCGCGGAACAATGAGCAGTTCTTC. This encodes CASSLARNNEQFF.

The gene calls are TRBV19 and TRBJ1-5; no reliable D call. The CDR3 totals 15 residues. The germline gives CDR1 LNHDA, CDR2 SQIVND (reference sequence). The ends were cut back, 5 bases at V and 1 base at J, with 12 bases in the middle. The CDR3 sequence is CASSLRGASNQPQHF. In nucleotides, the CDR3 is TGTGCCAGTAGTCTTAGAGGCGCGAGCAATCAGCCCCAGCATTTT.

The sample holds one count of this clone. The genes are TRBV5-1 and TRBJ1-5, with D tentatively TRBD1 (6 bases). CDR1 is SGHRS and CDR2 is YFSETQ in the germline V gene. The CDR3 spans 14 residues. V lost 2 bases and J 5 bases, leaving 11 bases between the germline ends. This CDR3 is CASSLGQWDQPQHF. CDR3 nucleotides: TGCGCCAGCAGCTTAGGACAGTGGGATCAGCCCCAGCATTTT.

This clone was observed a single time. This chain uses TRBV27 with TRBJ2-5; 7 nucleotides match TRBD1. Trimming took 6 bases from V and 5 from J; bases not matched to a gene: 12. Looked up from germline, CDR1 is MNHEY and CDR2 is SMNVEV (reference sequence). This CDR3 has 15 residues. Here the CDR3 reads CASSQSRQGGETQYF. The CDR3 DNA sequence: TGTGCCAGCAGCCAAAGCCGACAGGGCGGCGAGACCCAGTACTTC.

The chain employs TRBV27 and TRBJ1-4, with D maybe TRBD1 (6 bases). This CDR3 has 14 amino acids. V lost 4 bases and J 4 bases, leaving 10 bases between the germline ends. CDR1 MNHEY and CDR2 SMNVEV come from the germline V gene (reference sequence). The chain's CDR3 is CASSYGTRNEKLFF. CDR3 nucleotides: TGTGCCAGCAGTTACGGGACACGTAATGAAAAACTGTTTTTT.

This chain joins TRBV2 and TRBJ2-5, with 9 bases aligning to TRBD2. Per the germline V gene, CDR1 is SNHLY and CDR2 is FYNNEI. V trimming: 8 bases; J trimming: 5 bases; junction bases outside the gene matches: 12. The length of the CDR3 is 15 residues. CDR3 DNA: TGTGCCAGCGGCTTAGCGGGGGACCCCGGGGAGACCCAGTACTTC. Translated: CASGLAGDPGETQYF.